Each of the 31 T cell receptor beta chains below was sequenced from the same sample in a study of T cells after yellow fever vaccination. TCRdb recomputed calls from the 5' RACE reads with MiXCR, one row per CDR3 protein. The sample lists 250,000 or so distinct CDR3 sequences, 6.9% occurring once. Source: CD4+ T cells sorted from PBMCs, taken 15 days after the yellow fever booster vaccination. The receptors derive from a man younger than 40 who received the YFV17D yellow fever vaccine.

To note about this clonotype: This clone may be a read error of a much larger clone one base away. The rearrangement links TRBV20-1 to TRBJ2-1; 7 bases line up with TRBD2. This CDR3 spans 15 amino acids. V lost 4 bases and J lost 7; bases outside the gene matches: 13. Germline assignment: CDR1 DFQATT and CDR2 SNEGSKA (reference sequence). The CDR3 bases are TGCAGTGCTATGTCGAGTGGGAGGGCCATTAATGAGCAGTTCTTC. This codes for CSAMSSGRAINEQFF.

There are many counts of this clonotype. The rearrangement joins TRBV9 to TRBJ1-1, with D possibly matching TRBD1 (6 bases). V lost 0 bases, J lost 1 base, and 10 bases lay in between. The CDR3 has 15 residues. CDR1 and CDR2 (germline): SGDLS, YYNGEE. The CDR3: CASSVDPGANTEAFF. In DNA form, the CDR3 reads TGTGCCAGCAGCGTAGATCCGGGGGCGAACACTGAAGCTTTCTTT.

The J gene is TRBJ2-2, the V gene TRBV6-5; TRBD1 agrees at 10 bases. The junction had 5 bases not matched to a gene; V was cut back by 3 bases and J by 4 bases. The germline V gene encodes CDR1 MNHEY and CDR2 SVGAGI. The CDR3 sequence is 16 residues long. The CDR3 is CASSYRQGAPTGELFF. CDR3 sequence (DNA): TGTGCCAGCAGTTATAGACAGGGGGCGCCCACCGGGGAGCTGTTTTTT.

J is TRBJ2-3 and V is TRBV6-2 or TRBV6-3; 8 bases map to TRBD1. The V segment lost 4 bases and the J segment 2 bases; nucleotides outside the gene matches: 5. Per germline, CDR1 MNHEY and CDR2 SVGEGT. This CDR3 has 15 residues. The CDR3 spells CASSFRDRPTDTQYF. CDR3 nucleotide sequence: TGTGCCAGCAGTTTCAGGGACAGGCCCACAGATACGCAGTATTTT.

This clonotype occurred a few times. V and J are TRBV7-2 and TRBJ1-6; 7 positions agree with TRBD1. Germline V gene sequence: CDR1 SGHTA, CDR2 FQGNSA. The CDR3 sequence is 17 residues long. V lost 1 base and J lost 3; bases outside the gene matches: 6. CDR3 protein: CASSLGIQGYYNSPLHF. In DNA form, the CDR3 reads TGTGCCAGCAGCTTAGGGATACAGGGGTACTATAATTCACCCCTCCACTTT.

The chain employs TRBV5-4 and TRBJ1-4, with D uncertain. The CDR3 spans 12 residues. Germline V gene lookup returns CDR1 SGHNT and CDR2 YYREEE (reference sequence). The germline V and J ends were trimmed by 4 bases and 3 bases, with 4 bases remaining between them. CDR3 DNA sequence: TGTGCCAGCAGCATCCCTAATGAAAAACTGTTTTTT. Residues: CASSIPNEKLFF.

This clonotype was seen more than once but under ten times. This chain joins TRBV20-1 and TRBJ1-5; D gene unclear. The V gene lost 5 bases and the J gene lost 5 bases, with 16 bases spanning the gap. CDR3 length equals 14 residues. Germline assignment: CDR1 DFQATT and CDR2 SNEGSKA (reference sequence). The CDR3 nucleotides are TGCAGTGCTGGGAGGACCTCAAGGGATCAGCCCCAGCATTTT. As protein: CSAGRTSRDQPQHF.

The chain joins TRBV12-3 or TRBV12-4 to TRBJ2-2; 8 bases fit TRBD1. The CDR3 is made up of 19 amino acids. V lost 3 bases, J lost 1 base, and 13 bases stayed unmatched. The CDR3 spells CASSLFSLGQGGNTGELFF. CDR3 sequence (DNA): TGTGCCAGCAGTTTGTTCTCATTAGGACAGGGCGGGAACACCGGGGAGCTGTTTTTT.

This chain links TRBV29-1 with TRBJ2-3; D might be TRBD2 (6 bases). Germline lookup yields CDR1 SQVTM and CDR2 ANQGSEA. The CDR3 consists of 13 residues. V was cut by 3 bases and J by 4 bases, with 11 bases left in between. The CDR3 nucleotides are TGCAGCGTTGAGGGAGGTTACCCAGATACGCAGTATTTT. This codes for CSVEGGYPDTQYF.

CDR3 in amino acids: CASSSVSPDTQYF. CDR3 nucleotides: TGTGCCAGCTCATCAGTAAGCCCGGATACGCAGTATTTT. This sequence joins TRBV18 and TRBJ2-3, with unresolved D. The CDR3 totals 13 residues. Deletions cut 5 bases from V and 6 bases from J, with 12 bases between. Per germline, CDR1 KGHSH and CDR2 LQKENI.

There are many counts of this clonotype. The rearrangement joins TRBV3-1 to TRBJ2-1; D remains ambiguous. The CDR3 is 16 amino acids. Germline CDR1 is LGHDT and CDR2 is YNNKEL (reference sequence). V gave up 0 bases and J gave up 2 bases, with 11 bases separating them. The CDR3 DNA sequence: TGTGCCAGCAGCCAAGATCTGAGACTTACCTACAATGAGCAGTTCTTC. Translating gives CASSQDLRLTYNEQFF.

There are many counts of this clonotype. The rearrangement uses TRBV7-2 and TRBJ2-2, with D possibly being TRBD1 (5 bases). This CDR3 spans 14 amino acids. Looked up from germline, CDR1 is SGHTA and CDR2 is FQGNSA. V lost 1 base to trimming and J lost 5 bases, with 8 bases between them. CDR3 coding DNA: TGTGCCAGCAGCTTAGGCAGGGTTACCGGGGAGCTGTTTTTT. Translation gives CASSLGRVTGELFF.

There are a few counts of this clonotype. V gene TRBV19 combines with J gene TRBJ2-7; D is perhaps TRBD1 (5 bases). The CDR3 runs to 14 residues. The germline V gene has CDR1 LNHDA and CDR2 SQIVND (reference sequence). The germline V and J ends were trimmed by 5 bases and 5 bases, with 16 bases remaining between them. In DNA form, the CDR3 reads TGTGCCAGTAGTTCTCTGGCAGGGATCAACGAGCAGTACTTC. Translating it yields CASSSLAGINEQYF.

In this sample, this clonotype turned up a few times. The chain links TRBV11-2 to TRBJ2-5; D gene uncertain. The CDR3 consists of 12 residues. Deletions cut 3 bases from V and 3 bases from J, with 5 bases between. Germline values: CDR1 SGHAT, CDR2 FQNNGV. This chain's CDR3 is CASSFAEETQYF. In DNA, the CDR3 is TGTGCCAGCAGCTTTGCAGAAGAGACCCAGTACTTC.

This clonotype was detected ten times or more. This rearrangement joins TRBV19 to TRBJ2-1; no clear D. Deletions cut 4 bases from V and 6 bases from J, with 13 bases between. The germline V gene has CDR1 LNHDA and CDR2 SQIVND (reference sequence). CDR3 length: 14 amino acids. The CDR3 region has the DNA TGTGCCAGTAGTACGAGTCGAAGACGCAATGAGCAGTTCTTC. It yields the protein CASSTSRRRNEQFF.

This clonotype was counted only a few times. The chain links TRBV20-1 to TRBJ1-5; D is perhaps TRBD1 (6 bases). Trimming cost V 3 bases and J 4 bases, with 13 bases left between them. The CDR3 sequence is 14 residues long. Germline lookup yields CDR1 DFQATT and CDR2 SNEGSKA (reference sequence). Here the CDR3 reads CSASVGHKNQPQHF. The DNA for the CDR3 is TGCAGTGCTAGCGTGGGACACAAAAATCAGCCCCAGCATTTT.

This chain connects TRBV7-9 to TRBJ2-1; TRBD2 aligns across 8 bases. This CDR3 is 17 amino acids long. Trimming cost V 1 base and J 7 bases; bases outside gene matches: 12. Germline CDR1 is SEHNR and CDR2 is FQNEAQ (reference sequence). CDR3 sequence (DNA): TGTGCCAGCAGCTTAGTTGGAATAGCGGGACTAACTAATGAGCAGTTCTTC. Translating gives CASSLVGIAGLTNEQFF.

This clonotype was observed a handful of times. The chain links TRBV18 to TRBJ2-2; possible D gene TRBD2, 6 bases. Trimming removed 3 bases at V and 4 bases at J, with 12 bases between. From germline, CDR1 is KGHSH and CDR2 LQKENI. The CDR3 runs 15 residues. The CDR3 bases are TGTGCCAGCTCACCGGGAGCGGGCCCCACCGGGGAGCTGTTTTTT. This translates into CASSPGAGPTGELFF.

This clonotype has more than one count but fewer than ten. The CDR3 bases are TGTGCCAGCAGCTTAAGTACAGGCACAGGGATTACCGGGGAGCTGTTTTTT. Translated: CASSLSTGTGITGELFF. The chain carries TRBV7-3 and TRBJ2-2; possibly TRBD1 for D (6 bases). V was shortened by 1 base and J by 5 bases, with 17 bases between the two germline ends. The germline gives CDR1 SGHTA, CDR2 FQGTGA. This CDR3 has 17 amino acids. The complete variable domain, with remaining parts taken from reference TRBV7-3 and TRBJ2-2, reads GAGVSQTPSNKVTEKGKYVELRCDPISGHTALYWYRQSLGQGPEFLIYFQGTGAADDSGLPNDRFFAVRPEGSVSTLKIQRTERGDSAVYLCASSLSTGTGITGELFFGEGSRLTVL.

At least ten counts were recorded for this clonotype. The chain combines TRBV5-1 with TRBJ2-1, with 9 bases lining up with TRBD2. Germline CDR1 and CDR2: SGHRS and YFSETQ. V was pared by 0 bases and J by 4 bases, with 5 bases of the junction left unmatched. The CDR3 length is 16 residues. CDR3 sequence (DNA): TGCGCCAGCAGCTTGGAGGCTAGCGGGACGTACAATGAGCAGTTCTTC. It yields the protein CASSLEASGTYNEQFF.

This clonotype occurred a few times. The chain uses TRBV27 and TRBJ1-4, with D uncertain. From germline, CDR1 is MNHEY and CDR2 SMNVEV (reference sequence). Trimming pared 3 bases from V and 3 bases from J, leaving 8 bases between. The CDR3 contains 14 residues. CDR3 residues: CASSFRRSNEKLFF. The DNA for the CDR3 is TGTGCCAGCAGTTTTCGACGGTCTAATGAAAAACTGTTTTTT.

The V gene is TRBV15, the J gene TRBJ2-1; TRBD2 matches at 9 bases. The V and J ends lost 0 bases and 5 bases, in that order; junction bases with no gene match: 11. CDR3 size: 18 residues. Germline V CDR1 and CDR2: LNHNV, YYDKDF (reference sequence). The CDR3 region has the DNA TGTGCCACCAGCAGAGATGGGATGGGACTAGCCGTCAACAATGAGCAGTTCTTC. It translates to CATSRDGMGLAVNNEQFF.

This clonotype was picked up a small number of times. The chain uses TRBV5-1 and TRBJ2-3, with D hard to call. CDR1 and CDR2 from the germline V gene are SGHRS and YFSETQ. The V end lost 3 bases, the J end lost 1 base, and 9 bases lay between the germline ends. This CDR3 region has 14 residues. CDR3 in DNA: TGCGCCAGCAGCTGGCAAGAGGGCACAGATACGCAGTATTTT. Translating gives CASSWQEGTDTQYF. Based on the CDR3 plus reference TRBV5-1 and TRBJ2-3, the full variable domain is KAGVTQTPRYLIKTRGQQVTLSCSPISGHRSVSWYQQTPGQGLQFLFEYFSETQRNKGNFPGRFSGRQFSNSRSEMNVSTLELGDSALYLCASSWQEGTDTQYFGPGTRLTVL.

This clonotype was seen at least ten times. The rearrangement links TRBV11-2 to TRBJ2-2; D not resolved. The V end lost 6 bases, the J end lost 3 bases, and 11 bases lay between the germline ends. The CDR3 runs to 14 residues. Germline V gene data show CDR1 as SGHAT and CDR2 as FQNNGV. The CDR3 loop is CASSRTRYTGELFF. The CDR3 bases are TGTGCCAGCAGTCGAACGCGGTACACCGGGGAGCTGTTTTTT.

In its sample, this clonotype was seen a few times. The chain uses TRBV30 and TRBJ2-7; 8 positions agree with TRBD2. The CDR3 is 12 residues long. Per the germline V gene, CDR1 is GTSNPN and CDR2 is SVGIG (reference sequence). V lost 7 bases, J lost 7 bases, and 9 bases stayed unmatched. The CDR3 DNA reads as TGTGCCTTCCTCCGGGGGGGAGGGGAGCAGTACTTC. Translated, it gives CAFLRGGGEQYF.

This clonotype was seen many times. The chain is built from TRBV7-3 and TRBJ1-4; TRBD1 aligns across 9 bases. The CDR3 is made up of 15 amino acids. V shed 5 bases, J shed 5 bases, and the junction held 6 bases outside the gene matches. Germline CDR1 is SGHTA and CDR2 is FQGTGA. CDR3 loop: CASSPGTGINEKLFF. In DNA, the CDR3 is TGTGCCAGCAGCCCCGGGACAGGGATAAATGAAAAACTGTTTTTT. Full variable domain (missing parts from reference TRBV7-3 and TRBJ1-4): GAGVSQTPSNKVTEKGKYVELRCDPISGHTALYWYRQSLGQGPEFLIYFQGTGAADDSGLPNDRFFAVRPEGSVSTLKIQRTERGDSAVYLCASSPGTGINEKLFFGSGTQLSVL.

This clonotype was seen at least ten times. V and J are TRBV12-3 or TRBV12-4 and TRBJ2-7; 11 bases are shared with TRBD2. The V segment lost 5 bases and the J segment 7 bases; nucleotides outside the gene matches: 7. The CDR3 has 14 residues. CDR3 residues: CASSHSGRAEEQYF. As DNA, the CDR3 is TGTGCCAGCAGTCATAGCGGGAGGGCCGAGGAGCAGTACTTC.

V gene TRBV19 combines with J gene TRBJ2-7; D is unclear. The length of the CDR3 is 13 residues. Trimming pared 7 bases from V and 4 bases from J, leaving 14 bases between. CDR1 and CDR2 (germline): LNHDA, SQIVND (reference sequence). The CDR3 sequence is CASNMGSAYEQYF. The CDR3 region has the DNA TGTGCCAGTAATATGGGGTCCGCGTACGAGCAGTACTTC.

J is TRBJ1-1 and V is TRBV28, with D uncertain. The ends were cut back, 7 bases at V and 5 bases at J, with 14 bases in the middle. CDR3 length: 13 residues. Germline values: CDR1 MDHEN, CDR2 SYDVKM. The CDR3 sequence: CASTIPGGTEAFF. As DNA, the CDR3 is TGTGCCAGCACAATCCCAGGAGGAACTGAAGCTTTCTTT.

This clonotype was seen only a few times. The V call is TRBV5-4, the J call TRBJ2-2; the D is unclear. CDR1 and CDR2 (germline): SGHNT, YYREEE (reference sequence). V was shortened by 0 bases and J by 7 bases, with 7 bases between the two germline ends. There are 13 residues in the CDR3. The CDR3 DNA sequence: TGTGCCAGCAGCTTGGAGGGCGTCGGGGAGCTGTTTTTT. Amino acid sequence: CASSLEGVGELFF.

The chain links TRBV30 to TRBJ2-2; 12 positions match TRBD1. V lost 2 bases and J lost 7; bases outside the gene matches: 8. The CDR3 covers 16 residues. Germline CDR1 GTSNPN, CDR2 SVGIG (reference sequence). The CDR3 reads CAWSTWDRGHVGELFF. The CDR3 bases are TGTGCCTGGAGTACTTGGGACAGGGGGCATGTCGGGGAGCTGTTTTTT.